This T cell receptor (beta chain) is from a study of CD4 T cells in relation to SARS-CoV-2 and coronaviruses. Overall study context: After less than eleven days of antigen culture, PBMC TCR beta CDR3s were sequenced.

Unexposed donor CD4+ T cells date from about 2011-2018, before the COVID-19 pandemic. CD4+ T cells were isolated from the cells after roughly 11 days of culture. Overall study findings and caveats: Approximately 65% of donors had memory CD4+ clonotypes crossrecognizing SARS-CoV-2 and common cold coronavirus spike.

Using immunoSEQ multiplex PCR, the repertoire was profiled, and TCRdb retains in-frame clones only, with some absent. Of about 12,000 clones detected, 69% appear once; the ten largest clones hold approximately 7.5%. In its sample, this clone was seen once. Its antigen remains unidentified. The CDR3 consists of 14 residues. The germline CDR1 and CDR2 sequences are MNHEY and SVGAGI. Trimming shortened V by 11 bases and J by 4 bases, and 18 bases separated the two germline ends. This chain links TRBV6-5 with TRBJ2-1; D perhaps matches TRBD2 (5 bases). The sequenced material came from CD4+ T cells from PBMCs, cultured in vitro. This receptor was obtained from a human donor in good health. The CDR3 loop reads CACKFTGMYNEQFF. In nucleotides, the CDR3 is TGTGCCTGCAAGTTTACCGGGATGTACAATGAGCAGTTCTTC.